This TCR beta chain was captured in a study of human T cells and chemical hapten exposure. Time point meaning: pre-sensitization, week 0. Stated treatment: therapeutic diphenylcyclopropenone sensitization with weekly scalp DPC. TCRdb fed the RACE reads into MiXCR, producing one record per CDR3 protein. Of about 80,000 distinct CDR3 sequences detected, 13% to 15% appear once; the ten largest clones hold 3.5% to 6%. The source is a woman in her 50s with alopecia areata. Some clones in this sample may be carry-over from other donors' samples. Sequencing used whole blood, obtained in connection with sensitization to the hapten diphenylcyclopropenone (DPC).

The CDR3 sequence: CASSFDISYEQYF. CDR3 coding DNA: TGTGCCAGCAGTTTCGACATCTCCTACGAGCAGTACTTC. This chain links TRBV28 with TRBJ2-7; D gene ambiguous. This CDR3 has 13 amino acids. CDR1 is MDHEN and CDR2 is SYDVKM in the germline V gene. Trimming took off 3 bases at V and 0 bases at J, with 6 bases between the two ends.